The clone carrying this TCR beta chain was picked up many times. The antigen is unknown. The data were taken from a study of CD8+CD57+ T cells in acquired aplastic anemia. For CDR3 and TCR beta VDJ profiling, genomic DNA was the template used. TCRdb called the reads again in MiXCR, with one record for every CDR3 protein. The data show 90,000 to 130,000 distinct CDR3 sequences, around 50% seen once. Germline V gene lookup returns CDR1 MNHNS and CDR2 SASEGT. The CDR3 is 16 residues long. Trimming took 0 bases from V and 4 from J, leaving 15 bases between them. General study findings and limits: Patients were compared with controls for CD8+ Simpson's diversity, and no significant difference emerged.

This sequence was found in a human donor in good health, serving as a control. The chain links TRBV6-1 to TRBJ1-2, with D hard to call. The sequenced sample consisted of sorted CD4+, CD8+, or CD8+CD57+ T cells (not recorded which) from PBMCs. As DNA, the CDR3 is TGTGCCAGCAGTGAAGCTATGGGCCTGGGGATCTATGGCTACACCTTC. Translating it yields CASSEAMGLGIYGYTF.